These T cell receptor beta chains were read from a single sample in a study of blood T cell repertoires in COVID-19. Libraries were prepared by immunoSEQ multiplex PCR; TCRdb keeps only in-frame clonotypes and omits some of them. In the table there are a few hundred thousand clones, approximately 88% of which are singletons. Sequenced material: peripheral blood. The receptors were gathered from a woman aged 25 to 39 who had recovered from COVID-19. Each CDR3 is given with its conserved first and last residue. The D gene is left open where the match is weak. Size values are once, few and many counts, or a class for expanded clones, and some rows have none.

j_gene,abundance,v_gene,d_gene,CDR3nt,CDR3aa
TRBJ2-5,-,TRBV5-1,TRBD2,TGCGCCAGCAACCCCGGGGGGGGTTCACGAGAGACCCAGTACTTC,CASNPGGGSRETQYF
TRBJ1-4,-,TRBV6-5,TRBD1,TGTGCCAGCGGGGGACAGGGTATGACTAATGAAAAACTGTTTTTT,CASGGQGMTNEKLFF
TRBJ1-1,-,TRBV19,-,TGTGCCAGTAGTATAGATCAAGGGGTCCCTGAAGCTTTCTTT,CASSIDQGVPEAFF
TRBJ2-7,-,TRBV7-2,TRBD2,TGTGCCAGCAGGATAGCGGGGGCCCGTTACGAGCAGTACTTC,CASRIAGARYEQYF
TRBJ2-5,-,TRBV11-3,-,TGTGCCACCTCGCGGGGATCGGAGGAGACCCAGTACTTC,CATSRGSEETQYF
TRBJ2-1,-,TRBV11-2,TRBD1,TGTGCCAGCAGCTTATGGGGACAGAGCTCCTACAATGAGCAGTTCTTC,CASSLWGQSSYNEQFF
TRBJ1-1,-,TRBV5-1,-,TGCGCCAGCAGCTTCGGGAACACTGAAGCTTTCTTT,CASSFGNTEAFF
TRBJ2-5,-,TRBV5-6,-,TGTGCCAGCAGCTTGATCAACCAAGAGACCCAGTACTTC,CASSLINQETQYF
TRBJ2-7,-,TRBV12-3/TRBV12-4,TRBD1,TGTGCCAGCAACAGGGGGCTCTCCTACGAGCAGTACTTC,CASNRGLSYEQYF
TRBJ2-1,-,TRBV10-3,TRBD2,TGTGCCACCAATGACGCCAAGGGACTAGCGGGGGACAATGAGCAGTTCTTC,CATNDAKGLAGDNEQFF
TRBJ1-3,-,TRBV5-6,-,TGTGCCAGCAGCTCCGGCCTGGAGGACACCATATATTTT,CASSSGLEDTIYF
TRBJ2-1,-,TRBV2,TRBD2,TGTGCCAGCGGTTCGCCCGGGACTAGCGGGGGGCCCTACAATGAGCAGTTCTTC,CASGSPGTSGGPYNEQFF
TRBJ2-3,-,TRBV19,-,TGTGCCAGTAAGGAGGGTGCTAGCACAGATACGCAGTATTTT,CASKEGASTDTQYF
TRBJ1-2,-,TRBV12-3/TRBV12-4,-,TGTGCCAGCAGTCCTCAGACAGGCAGCTACACCTTC,CASSPQTGSYTF
TRBJ2-2,once,TRBV30,TRBD1,TGTGCCTGCCCGCAGGTAGGGACAGGAGATACCGGGGAGCTGTTTTTT,CACPQVGTGDTGELFF
TRBJ1-1,-,TRBV7-2,-,TGTGCCAGCAGCTATCAGGGGCGGGACACTGAAGCTTTCTTT,CASSYQGRDTEAFF
TRBJ1-6,-,TRBV2,-,TGTGCCAGCAGCCCGGGACATCGCTCCTATAATTCACCCCTCCACTTT,CASSPGHRSYNSPLHF
TRBJ2-1,-,TRBV28,TRBD2,TGTGCCAGCAACTTACCCGTTGGGACTAGCGGGGGGTCCTACAATGAGCAGTTCTTC,CASNLPVGTSGGSYNEQFF
TRBJ1-5,-,TRBV6-2/TRBV6-3,-,TGTGCCAGCAGCACAACAGAGACGGGCAATCAGCCCCAGCATTTT,CASSTTETGNQPQHF
TRBJ1-5,-,TRBV3-1/TRBV3-2,-,TGTGCCAGCAGCCAAGCGGGAAAGGGAGGCCAGCCCCAGCATTTT,CASSQAGKGGQPQHF
TRBJ2-5,-,TRBV9,TRBD1,TGTGCCAGCAGCACCCGGACAGGCCGGCAAGAGACCCAGTACTTC,CASSTRTGRQETQYF
TRBJ1-5,-,TRBV4-1,-,TGCGCCAGCAGCCCCGTCTGGGGCCATCAGCCCCAGCATTTT,CASSPVWGHQPQHF
TRBJ2-3,-,TRBV7-7,-,TGTGCCAGCAGCTTAGGTGCTGCGGGGGCAGTGTACACAGATACGCAGTATTTT,CASSLGAAGAVYTDTQYF
TRBJ2-7,-,TRBV6-5,TRBD1,TGTGCCAGCAGTAAGGGACAGGGGTCCAACGAGCAGTACTTC,CASSKGQGSNEQYF
TRBJ2-7,-,TRBV5-1,TRBD1,TGCGCCAGCAGACGCACCGGGACAGACTACGAGCAGTACTTC,CASRRTGTDYEQYF
TRBJ2-6,-,TRBV28,-,TGTGCCAGCAAAGGGGGCTCTGGGGCCAACGTCCTGACTTTC,CASKGGSGANVLTF
TRBJ1-5,-,TRBV5-1,-,TGCGCCAGCAGCTTGGAGGGGTTTCAGACTCAGCCCCAGCATTTT,CASSLEGFQTQPQHF
TRBJ1-4,once,TRBV28,-,TGTGCCAGTGGTACGACGGCCGGAGCTAATGAAAAACTGTTTTTT,CASGTTAGANEKLFF